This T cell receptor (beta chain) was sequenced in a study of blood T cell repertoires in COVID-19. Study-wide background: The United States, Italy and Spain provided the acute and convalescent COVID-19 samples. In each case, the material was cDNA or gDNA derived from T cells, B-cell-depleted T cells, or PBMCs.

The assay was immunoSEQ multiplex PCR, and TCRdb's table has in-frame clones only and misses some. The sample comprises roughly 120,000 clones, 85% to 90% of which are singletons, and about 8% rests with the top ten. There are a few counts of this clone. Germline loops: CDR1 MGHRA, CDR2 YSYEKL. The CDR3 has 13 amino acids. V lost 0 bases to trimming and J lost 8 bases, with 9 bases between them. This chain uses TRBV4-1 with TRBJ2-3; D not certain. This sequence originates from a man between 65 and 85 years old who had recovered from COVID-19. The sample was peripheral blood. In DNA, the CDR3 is TGCGCCAGCAGCCAAGAATCCTCCCGTACGCAGTATTTT. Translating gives CASSQESSRTQYF.